This entry is about one T cell receptor (beta chain). The target antigen is unknown. The data belong to a study of CD8 T cells in ankylosing spondylitis. V lost 5 bases to trimming and J lost 3 bases, with 13 bases between them. This CDR3 has 15 amino acids. Per the germline V gene, CDR1 is SEHNR and CDR2 is FQNEAQ (reference sequence). TCRdb passed the 5' RACE reads through MiXCR, listing each CDR3 protein once. The sample has fewer than 750,000 distinct CDR3 sequences, 15% to 20% seen once. General study results and limits: About 8 highly homologous variants made up a TCR beta motif, and this motif appeared characteristic of ankylosing spondylitis blood.

The TCR originated in a male donor with ankylosing spondylitis. The sample comprised blood, either unsorted or a sorted T cell fraction (not recorded which). This sequence joins TRBV7-9 and TRBJ2-2; no definite D call. CDR3 in amino acids: CASSPDRTHTGELFF. CDR3 coding DNA: TGTGCCAGCAGCCCGGACCGTACTCACACCGGGGAGCTGTTTTTT.